Each of the 31 T cell receptor beta chains below was sequenced from the same sample in a study of cytomegalovirus exposure and HLA in healthy donors. Vbeta (60) and Jbeta (13) primers were used in the PCR. Sequenced by immunoSEQ multiplex PCR; TCRdb stores in-frame clones only, minus some. The sample consists of 160,000 or so clones, 80% of them appearing once. The sequenced sample was PBMCs. The receptors here all came from a man aged 25 to 40 in good health and CMV-seronegative.

This rearrangement joins TRBV5-1 to TRBJ2-3, with a possible D match to TRBD2 (6 bases). CDR1 SGHRS and CDR2 YFSETQ come from the germline V gene. The CDR3 spans 15 residues. V gave up 0 bases and J gave up 2 bases, with 10 bases separating them. The DNA for the CDR3 is TGCGCCAGCAGCTTGGGTAGCGGCAACACAGATACGCAGTATTTT. Protein product: CASSLGSGNTDTQYF.

J is TRBJ2-5 and V is TRBV27; D unresolved. The V end lost 6 bases, the J end lost 2 bases, and 16 bases lay between the germline ends. CDR1 and CDR2 (germline): MNHEY, SMNVEV (reference sequence). This CDR3 comprises 15 residues. The CDR3 DNA reads as TGTGCCAGCAGCCTGACATACCCGCTACAAGAGACCCAGTACTTC. Amino acids: CASSLTYPLQETQYF.

This sequence joins TRBV28 and TRBJ2-1, with 7 bases matching TRBD2. The germline V gene encodes CDR1 MDHEN and CDR2 SYDVKM. This CDR3 comprises 13 residues. The J segment lost 0 bases and the V segment lost 10 bases, leaving 3 bases of the junction unmatched. In nucleotides, the CDR3 is TGTGCCATTTGGGGGGGCTCCTACAATGAGCAGTTCTTC. Residues: CAIWGGSYNEQFF. Supplemented by reference TRBV28 and TRBJ2-1, the full variable domain reads DVKVTQSSRYLVKRTGEKVFLECVQDMDHENMFWYRQDPGLGLRLIYFSYDVKMKEKGDIPEGYSVSREKKERFSLILESASTNQTSMYLCAIWGGSYNEQFFGPGTRLTVL.

The gene calls are TRBV6-5 and TRBJ2-1; 13 bases are a match to TRBD2. This CDR3 has 15 residues. The trim removed 4 bases at V and 4 bases at J, leaving 1 base unmatched. Germline CDR1 is MNHEY and CDR2 is SVGAGI. CDR3 sequence reads: CASSLTSGGYNEQFF. The CDR3 region has the DNA TGTGCCAGCAGTTTGACTAGCGGGGGGTACAATGAGCAGTTCTTC.

The chain uses TRBV7-9 and TRBJ2-3; weak D call: TRBD2 (6 bases). Trimming took 3 bases from V and 5 from J, leaving 12 bases between them. There are 14 residues in the CDR3. Per germline, CDR1 SEHNR and CDR2 FQNEAQ (reference sequence). The CDR3 region has the DNA TGTGCCAGCAGCTTGGGGGACTCGGGAGATACGCAGTATTTT. Translated, it gives CASSLGDSGDTQYF. The complete variable domain, with remaining parts taken from reference TRBV7-9 and TRBJ2-3, reads DTGVSQNPRHKITKRGQNVTFRCDPISEHNRLYWYRQTLGQGPEFLTYFQNEAQLEKSRLLSDRFSAERPKGSFSTLEIQRTEQGDSAMYLCASSLGDSGDTQYFGPGTRLTVL.

The chain is built from TRBV9 and TRBJ1-6; D might be TRBD1 (5 bases). Germline V gene lookup returns CDR1 SGDLS and CDR2 YYNGEE. The CDR3 spans 15 residues. Trimming stripped 4 bases from V and 5 bases from J, with 13 bases between. The CDR3, as DNA: TGTGCCAGCAGCCCGCCGGGGGTCCATAATTCACCCCTCCACTTT. Protein product: CASSPPGVHNSPLHF.

A few counts support this clone. The chain carries TRBV6-6 and TRBJ1-3; 8 bases agree with TRBD1. The V and J ends lost 7 bases and 3 bases, in that order; junction bases with no gene match: 5. Germline CDR1 MNHNY, CDR2 SVGAGI (reference sequence). The CDR3 has 14 residues. The CDR3 DNA reads as TGTGCCAGCACTGTCGGACAGGGTGGAAACACCATATATTTT. It codes for CASTVGQGGNTIYF.

This rearrangement joins TRBV9 to TRBJ1-4; perhaps TRBD1 as D (6 bases). CDR1 is SGDLS and CDR2 is YYNGEE in the germline V gene. The CDR3 consists of 17 residues. V was cut by 3 bases and J by 2 bases, with 17 bases left in between. The CDR3 protein is CASSGSGTHTTNEKLFF. DNA of the CDR3: TGTGCCAGCAGCGGGTCCGGGACACACACCACTAATGAAAAACTGTTTTTT. The entire variable domain, with the rest obtained from reference TRBV9 and TRBJ1-4, is as follows: DSGVTQTPKHLITATGQRVTLRCSPRSGDLSVYWYQQSLDQGLQFLIQYYNGEERAKGNILERFSAQQFPDLHSELNLSSLELGDSALYFCASSGSGTHTTNEKLFFGSGTQLSVL.

The J gene is TRBJ2-1, the V gene TRBV4-3, with TRBD2 matching 15 bases. Per germline, CDR1 LGHNA and CDR2 YSLEER. V lost 3 bases and J lost 5; bases outside the gene matches: 8. The CDR3 has 18 residues. The CDR3 sequence is CASSQDKGLAGGHNEQFF. In nucleotides, the CDR3 is TGCGCCAGCAGCCAGGATAAAGGACTAGCGGGGGGGCACAATGAGCAGTTCTTC.

About this clone itself: Here the CDR3 omits its conserved ending phenylalanine or tryptophan, so a read error is the likely source. The V and J genes are TRBV15 and TRBJ1-1; maybe TRBD1 (5 bases). This CDR3 is 14 amino acids long. The germline V gene has CDR1 LNHNV and CDR2 YYDKDF (reference sequence). Trimming left V 2 bases short and J 4 bases short, with 11 bases between. The CDR3 coding sequence is TGTGCCACCAGCAGAACAGGTACGGCCACTGAAGCTTTCGTT. As protein: CATSRTGTATEAFV.

This clone has more than one count but fewer than ten. The V call is TRBV21-1, the J call TRBJ2-1; the DNA was not compared with TRBD1, the D call given in the table. TRBV21-1 constitutes a pseudogene. The CDR3 is 19 amino acids. The CDR3 nucleotides read TGTGCCAGCAGCAAAGTTTATATTCCGGAACAGGGACCCTACAATGAGCAGTTCTTC. Protein: CASSKVYIPEQGPYNEQFF.

The chain couples TRBV18 to TRBJ1-2; maybe TRBD1 (5 bases). V was trimmed by 6 bases and J by 4 bases, leaving 18 bases between them. Looked up from germline, CDR1 is KGHSH and CDR2 is LQKENI. This CDR3 region has 15 residues. CDR3 bases: TGTGCCAGCTCTCTAGCTGCGGGGGAGTTCTATGGCTACACCTTC. Amino acids: CASSLAAGEFYGYTF.

This chain uses TRBV27 with TRBJ1-2, with D unclear. The CDR3 totals 13 residues. Trimming stripped 2 bases from V and 4 bases from J, with 8 bases between. Germline assignment: CDR1 MNHEY and CDR2 SMNVEV (reference sequence). The CDR3 region has the DNA TGTGCCAGCAGTTTAATCGGTCTCTATGGCTACACCTTC. Translating it yields CASSLIGLYGYTF.

The rearrangement links TRBV5-1 to TRBJ2-7; TRBD1 is a possible D gene (6 bases). Deletions cut 2 bases from V and 2 bases from J, with 8 bases between. The CDR3 extends over 13 amino acids. Per the germline V gene, CDR1 is SGHRS and CDR2 is YFSETQ. The CDR3 sequence is CASSLQGPYEQYF. In nucleotides, the CDR3 is TGCGCCAGCAGCTTACAGGGACCCTACGAGCAGTACTTC.

This clone appeared once. This sample also contains other DNA sequences that code for the same CDR3. V is TRBV5-1 and J is TRBJ1-1, with D unclear. The CDR3 loop spans 14 amino acids. Germline CDR1 reads SGHRS; CDR2 reads YFSETQ. Trimming took 0 bases from V and 1 from J, leaving 7 bases between them. The CDR3 reads CASSLGGQNTEAFF. The CDR3 bases are TGCGCCAGCAGCTTGGGAGGGCAGAACACTGAAGCTTTCTTT.

This clone occurred once. V and J are TRBV7-6 and TRBJ1-2; D ambiguous. V shed 2 bases and J shed 8 bases, with 15 bases lying between them. The CDR3 consists of 14 residues. Germline CDR1 reads SGHVS; CDR2 reads FNYEAQ. CDR3 sequence (DNA): TGTGCCAGCAGCTTATTCGAGTCGACTGGGGGCTACACCTTC. This sequence encodes CASSLFESTGGYTF.

Of note for this clone: It is likely a read error, because the conserved phenylalanine at the end of the CDR3 is missing. No DNA is shown, since the ends of the CDR3 on it are uncertain; the CDR3 is the one TCRdb lists. V and J are TRBV27 and TRBJ2-4; TRBD1 is the table's D call and was not checked against the DNA. The CDR3 spans 12 amino acids, including both terminal residues. Looked up from germline, CDR1 is MNHEY and CDR2 is SMNVEV (reference sequence). CDR3 in amino acids: CASSGTGGMEGD.

V is TRBV7-6 and J is TRBJ1-4; the D is unclear. Germline CDR1 is SGHVS and CDR2 is FNYEAQ. The CDR3 is made up of 13 amino acids. Trimming left V 4 bases short and J 5 bases short, with 8 bases between. The CDR3 region is CASSSTVNEKLFF. The CDR3 coding sequence is TGTGCCAGCAGCTCAACGGTAAATGAAAAACTGTTTTTT.

This clone was detected only a few times. V usage is TRBV19 and J usage is TRBJ1-1; D not certain. The CDR3 is made up of 15 amino acids. Germline V gives CDR1 LNHDA, CDR2 SQIVND (reference sequence). V was trimmed by 0 bases and J by 1 base, leaving 9 bases between them. DNA for the CDR3: TGTGCCAGTAGTATAGATCAAGAGGCGAACACTGAAGCTTTCTTT. It is translated as CASSIDQEANTEAFF.

This clone was seen a single time. The V call is TRBV18, the J call TRBJ1-5; TRBD1 might be the D (6 bases). V shed 0 bases and J shed 3 bases, with 12 bases lying between them. This CDR3 has 16 amino acids. Germline V lookup: CDR1 KGHSH, CDR2 LQKENI. CDR3 region: CASSPPDRMVNQPQHF. The CDR3 DNA reads TGTGCCAGCTCACCACCCGACAGGATGGTCAATCAGCCCCAGCATTTT.

The V gene is TRBV6-5, the J gene TRBJ1-5; D call uncertain. Trimming removed 7 bases at V and 5 bases at J, with 15 bases between. The germline gives CDR1 MNHEY, CDR2 SVGAGI. This CDR3 contains 14 residues. Here the CDR3 DNA reads TGTGCCAGCACCCCCCACGGTGGTCATCAGCCCCAGCATTTT. It translates to CASTPHGGHQPQHF.

This rearrangement joins TRBV5-4 to TRBJ2-1; D gene uncertain. This CDR3 spans 11 amino acids. Germline V CDR1 and CDR2: SGHNT, YYREEE (reference sequence). The germline V and J ends were trimmed by 5 bases and 9 bases, with 9 bases remaining between them. The CDR3 sequence is CASRGSTEQFF. The CDR3 DNA is TGTGCCAGCAGGGGCTCGACTGAGCAGTTCTTC.

The chain carries TRBV29-1 and TRBJ1-2; 9 bases line up with TRBD1. V lost 3 bases and J lost 6; bases outside the gene matches: 8. There are 14 residues in the CDR3. Germline values: CDR1 SQVTM, CDR2 ANQGSEA. CDR3 sequence (DNA): TGCAGCGTTGACTTGGACAGGGGCCTTGATGGCTACACCTTC. Encoded protein: CSVDLDRGLDGYTF.

This clone appeared a few times. This rearrangement joins TRBV6-1 to TRBJ2-1; 11 nucleotides match TRBD1. The CDR3 has 18 residues. Germline V gene sequence: CDR1 MNHNS, CDR2 SASEGT. V trimming: 3 bases; J trimming: 3 bases; junction bases outside the gene matches: 10. The CDR3 DNA reads as TGTGCCAGCAGTGATGGGGGTTGGGGACAGGGGGTCTACAATGAGCAGTTCTTC. Its protein is CASSDGGWGQGVYNEQFF.

The CDR3 spells CASSQDRQGENTGELFF. The DNA for the CDR3 is TGCGCCAGCAGCCAAGATCGGCAGGGGGAAAACACCGGGGAGCTGTTTTTT. The chain joins TRBV4-3 to TRBJ2-2; 7 bases fit TRBD1. Germline V gene sequence: CDR1 LGHNA, CDR2 YSLEER. This CDR3 region has 17 residues. Losses at the gene ends were 0 bases for V and 2 bases for J; bases not matched to a gene: 6.

The chain recombines TRBV28 with TRBJ2-1; TRBD2 matches 10 bases. Trimming at V came to 9 bases and at J to 7 bases, leaving 12 bases not matched to a gene. The CDR3 runs 15 residues. Germline CDR1 and CDR2: MDHEN and SYDVKM. The CDR3 DNA reads as TGTGCCAGTCACATTTTAGCGGGGGGCTGGAATGAGCAGTTCTTC. Its protein product is CASHILAGGWNEQFF.

This clone appeared a few times. The rearrangement joins TRBV7-9 to TRBJ1-4; TRBD1 agrees at 7 bases. Trimming at V came to 5 bases and at J to 0 bases, leaving 6 bases not matched to a gene. The germline gives CDR1 SEHNR, CDR2 FQNEAQ (reference sequence). The CDR3 runs to 16 residues. The CDR3 sequence is CASSPGTASTNEKLFF. The CDR3 DNA reads as TGTGCCAGCAGCCCAGGGACAGCCTCAACTAATGAAAAACTGTTTTTT.

This clone was found once. The chain combines TRBV19 with TRBJ1-5; D might be TRBD1 (5 bases). V gave up 1 base and J gave up 5 bases, with 6 bases separating them. In germline, CDR1 is LNHDA, CDR2 SQIVND (reference sequence). The CDR3 extends over 13 amino acids. The CDR3 is CASSIVGDQPQHF. In DNA, the CDR3 is TGTGCCAGTAGTATAGTAGGGGATCAGCCCCAGCATTTT. Looking up the rest from reference TRBV19 and TRBJ1-5 gives the full variable domain: DGGITQSPKYLFRKEGQNVTLSCEQNLNHDAMYWYRQDPGQGLRLIYYSQIVNDFQKGDIAEGYSVSREKKESFPLTVTSAQKNPTAFYLCASSIVGDQPQHFGDGTRLSIL.

J is TRBJ2-3 and V is TRBV30, with 13 bases fitting TRBD2. J lost 6 bases, V lost 0 bases, and 0 bases had no gene match. Germline V lookup: CDR1 GTSNPN, CDR2 SVGIG (reference sequence). The length of the CDR3 is 14 residues. DNA of the CDR3: TGTGCCTGGAGTGTGACTAGCGGGGGGGATACGCAGTATTTT. Translated: CAWSVTSGGDTQYF. The full variable domain, with the rest looked up from reference TRBV30 and TRBJ2-3, is SQTIHQWPATLVQPVGSPLSLECTVEGTSNPNLYWYRQAAGRGLQLLFYSVGIGQISSEVPQNLSASRPQDRQFILSSKKLLLSDSGFYLCAWSVTSGGDTQYFGPGTRLTVL.

The chain links TRBV29-1 to TRBJ1-4; the match to TRBD1 covers 8 bases. This CDR3 spans 13 amino acids. V gave up 6 bases and J gave up 3 bases; unmatched junction bases: 3. Looked up from germline, CDR1 is SQVTM and CDR2 is ANQGSEA. The CDR3 sequence is CSVGQGPNEKLFF. The CDR3 DNA sequence: TGCAGCGTAGGACAGGGACCTAATGAAAAACTGTTTTTT. Full variable domain (rest looked up from reference TRBV29-1 and TRBJ1-4): SAVISQKPSRDICQRGTSLTIQCQVDSQVTMMFWYRQQPGQSLTLIATANQGSEATYESGFVIDKFPISRPNLTFSTLTVSNMSPEDSSIYLCSVGQGPNEKLFFGSGTQLSVL.

V and J are TRBV5-6 and TRBJ2-3; 8 positions agree with TRBD2. This CDR3 comprises 15 residues. Germline CDR1 and CDR2: SGHDT and YYEEEE. After removal of 1 base from V and 6 bases from J, the junction contained 7 bases not matched to a gene. For the CDR3, the DNA is TGTGCCAGCAGCTTGCGCCTAGCGGGTGGGGATACGCAGTATTTT. Protein: CASSLRLAGGDTQYF. Based on the CDR3 plus reference TRBV5-6 and TRBJ2-3, the full variable domain is DAGVTQSPTHLIKTRGQQVTLRCSPKSGHDTVSWYQQALGQGPQFIFQYYEEEERQRGNFPDRFSGHQFPNYSSELNVNALLLGDSALYLCASSLRLAGGDTQYFGPGTRLTVL.